The sequence of this T cell receptor (beta chain) was determined in a study of shared clonotypes between healthy human individuals. Partitioning of CD4+ cells yielded a CD45RA+ naive subset and a CD45RA-negative memory subset. The CDR3 has 14 residues. The V and J ends lost 3 bases and 4 bases respectively, with 15 bases between them. CDR1 SQVTM and CDR2 ANQGSEA come from the germline V gene. Clones were sequenced by immunoSEQ multiplex PCR, and TCRdb holds only the in-frame ones, with some missing. The sample lists approximately 2,000,000 clones, approximately 90% occurring once. The genes are TRBV29-1 and TRBJ1-1; weak D call: TRBD1 (5 bases). Sequencing used naive CD4+ T cells from PBMCs. The subset was: CD45RA+ positively selected. This receptor was obtained from a man between 18 and 35 years old in good health. Some clones in this sample may be carry-over from other donors' samples. This CDR3 is CSVEGSLGGTEAFF. In DNA form, the CDR3 reads TGCAGCGTTGAGGGGTCTCTTGGGGGCACTGAAGCTTTCTTT.